The clone carrying this T cell receptor beta chain was seen repeatedly, ten times or more. This sample is part of a study of spatial heterogeneity in lung cancer. Study information: Consistent detection of more beta-chain than alpha-chain sequences was observed. Across the raw uncorrected reads, a unique TCR and UMI combination was observed, on average, more than ten times.

Time point of the sample: sample taken at primary tumor resection. In TCRdb, the 5' RACE reads were re-called with MiXCR into one record per CDR3 protein. There are 75,000 or so distinct CDR3 sequences in the sample; 8% occur only once, and roughly 7% lies in the top ten. The receptor's source is a male donor with early-stage non-small cell lung cancer. The material sequenced was PBMCs, taken at surgery.

CDR3 sequence: CASRLAGHYYNEQFF. In DNA form, the CDR3 reads TGTGCCAGCAGGCTAGCGGGGCACTATTACAATGAGCAGTTCTTC. The rearrangement joins TRBV2 to TRBJ2-1, with 9 bases lining up with TRBD2. The junction had 7 bases not matched to a gene; V was cut back by 6 bases and J by 4 bases. The CDR3 consists of 15 residues. Germline-derived CDR1 and CDR2 are SNHLY and FYNNEI.